This TCR beta chain derives from a study of CD8 T cells in Susac syndrome. CD8+ and CD4+ T cells from blood underwent TCR beta sequencing. Deletions cut 4 bases from V and 0 bases from J, with 16 bases between. The CDR3 sequence is 16 residues long. The germline V gene has CDR1 SQVTM and CDR2 ANQGSEA. Random hexamers primed reverse transcription of about 0.5 to 1 ug RNA. Amplification of TCR beta CDR3 spanned 54 Vbeta and 13 Jbeta via immunoSEQ multiplex PCR. TCRdb re-derived calls from the immunoSEQ multiplex PCR reads in MiXCR, one entry per CDR3 protein. The data contain 150,000 to 200,000 distinct CDR3 sequences, over 85% of them singletons.

The sequenced material came from CD4+ T cells from PBMCs. The chain has TRBV29-1 and TRBJ2-1; D is uncertain. The origin of this receptor is a human donor in good health. The CDR3 sequence is CSVVGGETRSYNEQFF. The CDR3 nucleotides are TGCAGCGTTGTAGGTGGTGAAACCCGCTCCTACAATGAGCAGTTCTTC.